The T cell receptor (beta chain) under discussion was sequenced for a study of T cells in Graves' hyperthyroidism and ophthalmopathy. Study-level findings and limits: Most thyroid-expanded clonotypes above 0.001 were also found in blood.

There are 13 residues in the CDR3. CDR1 is SGDLS and CDR2 is YYNGEE in the germline V gene. V gave up 8 bases and J gave up 3 bases; unmatched junction bases: 8. This clonotype was counted a few times. Its specificity is unknown. Amplification of TCR beta CDR3 regions was performed using RNA transcripts as template. The TCR CDR3 was amplified in a first-round RT-PCR using the HTBI primer set. One entry per CDR3 protein results from TCRdb running MiXCR on the multiplex PCR reads. Among 400,000 to 500,000 distinct CDR3 sequences listed, over 13% were seen once. Diagnosis of hyperthyroidism was new in patients aged 18 to 65, and its duration was under 2 months. Exclusion of patients followed from uncontrolled infection, other autoimmune disease, pregnancy or lactation. The study based diagnoses on clinical symptoms, serum thyroxine and TRAb, thyroid ultrasound and orbital computed tomography.

The source material was blood. The genes are TRBV9 and TRBJ2-7, with TRBD1 identical over 7 bases. This clonotype originated in a woman under 30 with Graves' hyperthyroidism. The CDR3 reads CARQTGKNYEQYF. The CDR3 nucleotides read TGTGCCAGACAGACAGGGAAGAACTACGAGCAGTACTTC.